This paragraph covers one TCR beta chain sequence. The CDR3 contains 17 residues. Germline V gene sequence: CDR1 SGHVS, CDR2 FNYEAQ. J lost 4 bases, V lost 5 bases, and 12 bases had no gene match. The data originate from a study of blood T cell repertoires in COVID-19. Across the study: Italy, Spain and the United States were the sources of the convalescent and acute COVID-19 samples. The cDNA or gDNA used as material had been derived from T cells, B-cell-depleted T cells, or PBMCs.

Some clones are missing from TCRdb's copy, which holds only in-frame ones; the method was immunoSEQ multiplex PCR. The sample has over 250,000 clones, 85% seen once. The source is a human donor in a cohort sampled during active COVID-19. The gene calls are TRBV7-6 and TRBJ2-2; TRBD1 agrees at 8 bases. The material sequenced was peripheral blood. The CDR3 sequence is CASSPYPGQGSTGELFF. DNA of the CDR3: TGTGCCAGCAGCCCATATCCCGGACAGGGTTCCACCGGGGAGCTGTTTTTT.